This T cell receptor (beta chain) was identified during a study of control samples from healthy donors and cancer patients. This clone came up once. Measured with immunoSEQ multiplex PCR; TCRdb has only the in-frame clones, and not every one. Here the sample spans about 120,000 clones, about 83% being singletons. Germline CDR1 is LNHDA and CDR2 is SQIVND (reference sequence). This CDR3 region has 14 residues. The trim removed 2 bases at V and 16 bases at J, leaving 14 bases unmatched. The sample was blood. The V call is TRBV19, the J call TRBJ2-1; TRBD2 agrees at 7 bases. This sequence originates from a man in his thirties or forties in good health. The CDR3 loop reads CASSIFNTGRGLFF. The CDR3 DNA reads as TGTGCCAGTAGTATATTCAATACGGGGCGGGGGTTATTCTTC.